Described below is a single T cell receptor (beta chain) sequence and its context. This clonotype was seen only a few times. Its antigen is currently not known. The sample holds no much larger clone one base away, and base qualities are not on file. All donors were healthy Caucasians. The twin cohort consisted of three pairs of female monozygotic twins, all aged roughly 18 to 29 years. Miltenyi CD45RO+ enrichment and human naive T-cell isolation kits were used to isolate memory (CD45RO+) and naive T cells from PBMC. Receptors were amplified or captured by 5' RACE. The reads were generated on an Illumina HiSeq 2000. Template switching added a universal primer binding site, and the final cDNA carried a unique molecular identifier that allowed TCR cDNA molecules to be counted accurately. Specific primers in the conserved constant-segment region were used to synthesize first-strand cDNA for the TCR alpha and beta chains. Each cDNA library was double barcoded, with a SMART-Mk sample barcode plus Illumina barcodes, to control for contamination. TruSeq adapter sequences and Illumina sample barcodes were added in two successive PCR steps. The Illumina HiSeq platform was used with custom primers to sequence TCR alpha and beta cDNA libraries. Per the authors' processing: Raw reads were processed with MiGEC to extract unique molecular identifiers, and MiXCR was used to determine CDR3 positions. For each individual, recombination models were inferred using an EM algorithm with the repgenHMM and IGoR tools. The analysis of shared clonotypes was done with the tcR package in R, with sharing normalized by the product of cloneset sizes. Out-of-frame nonproductive sequences were analyzed to study raw recombination free of thymic and clonal selection effects. The public reads were reanalyzed by TCRdb: fastp trimming at Q25, MiXCR alignment, in-frame beta chains only. CDR3 protein sequences are deduplicated, and each keeps its most common genes and DNA. TCRdb assigned the V and J calls; the authors' analysis was not used. The sample table records fewer than 350,000 distinct CDR3 sequences; approximately 8% of these occur just once. Roughly 2% of the sample is held by the ten biggest clonotypes.

These data originate in a study of identical twins (dated by TCRdb to 2016 to 2017). Notes on the research overall: To test whether fetal clonotypes persist, the study used deep sequencing on TCR alpha and beta repertoires from monozygotic twins, unrelated adults of various ages, and cord blood. To rule out contamination, replicate twin experiments were performed at different times with different library preparation protocols.

Results and caveats for the whole study, not just this receptor: Because the same donors could not be followed over many years, the conclusions relied on cross-sectional statistical analysis. Compared with coincidental sharing between unrelated individuals, an excess of low generation-probability sequences was observed among out-of-frame TCR alpha sequences shared between twins. In beta out-of-frame sequences, excess twin sharing was weaker, because having fewer shared sequences lowered the signal-to-noise ratio. Recombination models systematically underestimated out-of-frame TCR alpha sharing in monozygotic twins but agreed with sharing between unrelated individuals. Abundant cord blood beta clonotypes had fewer insertions, young adult naive repertoires showed a similar but weaker trend, and memory repertoires showed no such trend. Zero-insertion analyses could be partly confounded by invariant T cells such as MAIT and iNKT, though diverse VJ usage argued against such confounding for most clonotypes.

A further study also used this sample, focusing on yellow fever vaccine responses in identical twins. As described in the second report: The authors reported that the T cell response to vaccination in identical twins appeared partly convergent and partly personalized. Focusing on identical twins, the study followed the T cell clones that responded to the vaccine, and did so with precision.

The sequence was collected from a woman between 18 and 29 years old in good health. The sequenced sample consisted of memory (CD45RO+) T cells sorted from blood. According to the study, the label for this sample's cell subset or site signals: CD45RO+ enriched T cells.

The bases are TGCAGTGCTAGGTCCGGGACTAGCGGGACGGATACGCAGTATTTT. This codes for CSARSGTSGTDTQYF. This chain joins TRBV20-1 to TRBJ2-3, and 13 bases in between align with TRBD2. The CDR3, from cysteine to phenylalanine, totals 15 residues. Of all the DNA, just the CDR3 is kept, 45 bases in frame from base 1. Taken from the germline V gene (reference sequence), the CDR1 and CDR2 loops are DFQATT and SNEGSKA. Trimming leaves V shorter by 3 bases and J shorter by 6 bases, with the junction holding 6 bases beyond the gene matches.